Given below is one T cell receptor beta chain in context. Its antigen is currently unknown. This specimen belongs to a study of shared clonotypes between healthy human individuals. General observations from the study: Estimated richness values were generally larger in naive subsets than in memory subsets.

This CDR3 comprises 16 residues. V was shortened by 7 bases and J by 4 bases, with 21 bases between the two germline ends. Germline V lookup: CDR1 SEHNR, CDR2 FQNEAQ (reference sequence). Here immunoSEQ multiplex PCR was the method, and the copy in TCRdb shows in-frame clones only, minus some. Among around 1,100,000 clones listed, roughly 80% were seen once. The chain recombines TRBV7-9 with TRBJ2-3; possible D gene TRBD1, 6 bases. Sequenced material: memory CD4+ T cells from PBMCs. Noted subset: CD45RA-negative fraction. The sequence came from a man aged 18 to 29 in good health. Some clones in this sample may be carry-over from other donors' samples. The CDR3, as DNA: TGTGCCAGCAAGAGAGCAGGGGTAGTTTTGTCAGATACGCAGTATTTT. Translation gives CASKRAGVVLSDTQYF.